The clone carrying this T cell receptor (beta chain) was seen only a few times. Its matching antigen is unknown. Additional DNA sequences in this sample encode the identical CDR3. The data derive from a study of beta chain features in type 1 diabetes. General study findings and limits: Insertion counts at VDJ junctions were lower in type 1 diabetes patients, who also showed more deletions there. The naive, central memory and Treg TCRB repertoires showed an apparent similarity that was greater among patients than among healthy donors. Within each of all four CD4+ subsets, Type 1 diabetes patients had TCRB CDR3s that were moderately but significantly shorter.

Every bit of the isolated RNA underwent reverse transcription, so sequencing read expressed TCRB transcripts. The table came from immunoSEQ multiplex PCR; TCRdb's copy has only in-frame clones and leaves some out. Of under 200,000 clones listed, just over 9% are singletons. A sort by CD45RO/CCR7/CD25/CD127/CD95/CD27 yielded CD4+ naive, central memory, regulatory and stem cell-like memory cells. V shed 6 bases, J shed 2 bases, and the junction held 1 base outside the gene matches. Germline-derived CDR1 and CDR2 are SQVTM and ANQGSEA. The CDR3 runs to 13 residues. Material for sequencing was central memory CD4+ T cells from blood. V usage is TRBV29-1 and J usage is TRBJ2-2; 9 nucleotides match TRBD1. This clonotype was sampled from a woman between 18 and 29 years old in good health. DNA of the CDR3: TGCAGCGTGGACAGGGGAAACACCGGGGAGCTGTTTTTT. The encoded protein is CSVDRGNTGELFF.